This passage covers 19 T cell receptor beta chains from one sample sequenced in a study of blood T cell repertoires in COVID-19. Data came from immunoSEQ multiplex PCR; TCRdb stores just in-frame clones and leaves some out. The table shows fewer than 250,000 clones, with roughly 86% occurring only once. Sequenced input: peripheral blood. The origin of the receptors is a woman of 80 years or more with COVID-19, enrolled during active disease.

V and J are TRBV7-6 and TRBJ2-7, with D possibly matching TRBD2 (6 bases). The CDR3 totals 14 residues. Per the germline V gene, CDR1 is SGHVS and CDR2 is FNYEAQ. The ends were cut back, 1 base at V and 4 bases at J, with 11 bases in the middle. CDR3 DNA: TGTGCCAGCAGCTTAGGGGGGGTTTCTTACGAGCAGTACGTC. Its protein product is CASSLGGVSYEQYV.

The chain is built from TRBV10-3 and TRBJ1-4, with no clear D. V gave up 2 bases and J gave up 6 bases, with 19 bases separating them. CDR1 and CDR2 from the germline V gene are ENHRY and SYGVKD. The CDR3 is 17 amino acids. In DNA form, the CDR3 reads TGTGCCATCAGTGAGGGAAAGGGCCCGGGGTATGATGAAAAACTGTTTTTT. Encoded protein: CAISEGKGPGYDEKLFF.

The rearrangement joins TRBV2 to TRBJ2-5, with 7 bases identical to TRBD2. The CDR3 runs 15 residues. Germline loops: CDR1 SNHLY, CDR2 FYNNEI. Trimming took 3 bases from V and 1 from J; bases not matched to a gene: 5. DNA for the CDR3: TGTGCCAGCAGTGATAGCGGGCGCCTCCAAGAGACCCAGTACTTC. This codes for CASSDSGRLQETQYF.

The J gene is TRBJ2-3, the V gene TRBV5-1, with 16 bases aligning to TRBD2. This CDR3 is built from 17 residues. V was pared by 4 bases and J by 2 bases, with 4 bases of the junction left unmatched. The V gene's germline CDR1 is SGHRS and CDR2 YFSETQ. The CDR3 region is CASSRGTSGGATDTQYF. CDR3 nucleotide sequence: TGCGCCAGCAGCCGAGGGACTAGCGGGGGGGCCACAGATACGCAGTATTTT. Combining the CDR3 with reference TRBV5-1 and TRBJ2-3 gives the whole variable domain KAGVTQTPRYLIKTRGQQVTLSCSPISGHRSVSWYQQTPGQGLQFLFEYFSETQRNKGNFPGRFSGRQFSNSRSEMNVSTLELGDSALYLCASSRGTSGGATDTQYFGPGTRLTVL.

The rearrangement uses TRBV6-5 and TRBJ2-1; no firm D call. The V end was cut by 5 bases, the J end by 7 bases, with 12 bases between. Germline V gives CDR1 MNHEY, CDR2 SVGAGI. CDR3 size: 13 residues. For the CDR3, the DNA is TGTGCCAGCAGTACACCAATATTAAATGAGCAGTTCTTC. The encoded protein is CASSTPILNEQFF.

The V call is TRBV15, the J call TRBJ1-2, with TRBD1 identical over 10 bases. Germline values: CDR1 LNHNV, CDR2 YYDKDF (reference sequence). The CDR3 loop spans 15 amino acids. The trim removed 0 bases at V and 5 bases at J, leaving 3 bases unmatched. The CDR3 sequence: CATSRDGGQGYGYTF. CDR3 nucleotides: TGTGCCACCAGCAGAGATGGGGGACAGGGGTATGGCTACACCTTC.

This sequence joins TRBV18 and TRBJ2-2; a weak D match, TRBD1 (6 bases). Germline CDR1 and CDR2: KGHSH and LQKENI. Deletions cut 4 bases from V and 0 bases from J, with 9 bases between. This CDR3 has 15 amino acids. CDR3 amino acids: CASSQGQPNTGELFF. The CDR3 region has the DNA TGTGCCAGCTCACAGGGACAACCGAACACCGGGGAGCTGTTTTTT.

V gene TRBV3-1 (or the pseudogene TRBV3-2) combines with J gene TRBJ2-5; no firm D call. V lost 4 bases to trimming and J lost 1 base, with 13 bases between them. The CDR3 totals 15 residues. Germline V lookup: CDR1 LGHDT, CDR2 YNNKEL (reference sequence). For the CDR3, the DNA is TGTGCCAGCAGCCCTTCTATGGGCCTCCAAGAGACCCAGTACTTC. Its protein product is CASSPSMGLQETQYF.

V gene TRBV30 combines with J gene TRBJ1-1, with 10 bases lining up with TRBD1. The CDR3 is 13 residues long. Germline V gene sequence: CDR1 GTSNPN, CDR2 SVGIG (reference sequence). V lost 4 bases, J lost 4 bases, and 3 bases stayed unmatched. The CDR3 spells CAWIRQGATEAFF. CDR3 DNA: TGTGCCTGGATAAGACAGGGGGCCACTGAAGCTTTCTTT.

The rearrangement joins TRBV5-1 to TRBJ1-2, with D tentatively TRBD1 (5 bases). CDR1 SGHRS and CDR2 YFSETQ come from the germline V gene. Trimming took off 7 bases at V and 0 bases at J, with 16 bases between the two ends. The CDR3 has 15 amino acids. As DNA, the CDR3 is TGCGCCAGCCGTCCACGACAGACCGCTAACTATGGCTACACCTTC. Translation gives CASRPRQTANYGYTF.

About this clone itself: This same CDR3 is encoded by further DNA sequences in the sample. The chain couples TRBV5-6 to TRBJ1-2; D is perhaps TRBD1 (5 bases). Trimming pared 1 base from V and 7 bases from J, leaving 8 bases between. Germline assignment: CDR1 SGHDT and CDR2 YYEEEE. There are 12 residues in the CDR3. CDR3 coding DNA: TGTGCCAGCAGCTTGTCCCAGGGTGGCTACACCTTC. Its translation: CASSLSQGGYTF.

The CDR3, as DNA: TGTGCCAGCAGCTTTTCAGGTCACAATTCACCCCTCCACTTT. Its protein product is CASSFSGHNSPLHF. J is TRBJ1-6 and V is TRBV7-8; unclear D gene. In germline, CDR1 is SGHVS, CDR2 FQNEAQ. V was pared by 3 bases and J by 7 bases, with 10 bases between. The CDR3 contains 14 residues.

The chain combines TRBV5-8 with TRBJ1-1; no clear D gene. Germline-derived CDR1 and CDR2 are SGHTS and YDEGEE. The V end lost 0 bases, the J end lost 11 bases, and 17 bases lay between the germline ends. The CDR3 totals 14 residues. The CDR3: CASSLVRTNPSAFF. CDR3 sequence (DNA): TGTGCCAGCAGCTTGGTAAGGACTAATCCATCGGCTTTCTTT.

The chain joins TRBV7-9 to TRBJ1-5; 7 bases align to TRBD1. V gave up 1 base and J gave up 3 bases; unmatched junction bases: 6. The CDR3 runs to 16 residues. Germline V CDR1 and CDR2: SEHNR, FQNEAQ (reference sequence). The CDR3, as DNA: TGTGCCAGCAGCTTAGGGACAGGCCTCGACAATCAGCCCCAGCATTTT. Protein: CASSLGTGLDNQPQHF. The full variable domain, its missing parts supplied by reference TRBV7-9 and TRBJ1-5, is DTGVSQNPRHKITKRGQNVTFRCDPISEHNRLYWYRQTLGQGPEFLTYFQNEAQLEKSRLLSDRFSAERPKGSFSTLEIQRTEQGDSAMYLCASSLGTGLDNQPQHFGDGTRLSIL.

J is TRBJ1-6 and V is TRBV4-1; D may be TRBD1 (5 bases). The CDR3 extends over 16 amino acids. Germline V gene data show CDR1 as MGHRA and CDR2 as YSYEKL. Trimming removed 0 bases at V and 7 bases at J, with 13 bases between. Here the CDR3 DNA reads TGCGCCAGCAGCCAAGATATCAGGGATGGGAATTCACCCCTCCACTTT. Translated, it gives CASSQDIRDGNSPLHF.

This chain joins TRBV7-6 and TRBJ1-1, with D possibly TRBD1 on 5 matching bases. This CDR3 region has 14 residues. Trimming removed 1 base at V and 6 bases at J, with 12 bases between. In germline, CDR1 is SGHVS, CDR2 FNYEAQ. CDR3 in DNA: TGTGCCAGCAGCTTAGGTCAGGGAATTGCTGAAGCTTTCTTT. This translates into CASSLGQGIAEAFF.

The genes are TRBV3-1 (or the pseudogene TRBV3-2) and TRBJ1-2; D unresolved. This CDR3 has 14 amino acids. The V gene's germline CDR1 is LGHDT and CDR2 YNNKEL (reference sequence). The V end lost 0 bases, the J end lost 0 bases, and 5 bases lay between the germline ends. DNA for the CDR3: TGTGCCAGCAGCCAAGAGGCAACTAACTATGGCTACACCTTC. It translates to CASSQEATNYGYTF.

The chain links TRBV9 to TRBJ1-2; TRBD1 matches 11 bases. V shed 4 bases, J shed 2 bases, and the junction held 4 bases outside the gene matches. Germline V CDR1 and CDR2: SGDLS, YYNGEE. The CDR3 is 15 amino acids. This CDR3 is CASSIWDRGNYGYTF. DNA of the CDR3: TGTGCCAGCAGCATTTGGGACAGGGGGAACTATGGCTACACCTTC.

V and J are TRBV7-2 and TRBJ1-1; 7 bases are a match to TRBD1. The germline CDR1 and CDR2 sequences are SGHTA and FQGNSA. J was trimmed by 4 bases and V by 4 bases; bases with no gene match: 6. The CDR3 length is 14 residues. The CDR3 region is CASSSRQGTTEAFF. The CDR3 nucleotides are TGTGCCAGCAGCTCTAGACAGGGAACCACTGAAGCTTTCTTT. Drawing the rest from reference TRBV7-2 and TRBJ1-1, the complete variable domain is GAGVSQSPSNKVTEKGKDVELRCDPISGHTALYWYRQSLGQGLEFLIYFQGNSAPDKSGLPSDRFSAERTGGSVSTLTIQRTQQEDSAVYLCASSSRQGTTEAFFGQGTRLTVV.